This T cell receptor (beta chain) was obtained from a study of a mutant IDH1 vaccine in newly diagnosed glioma. Time point reported: week 11, during vaccination. Topical imiquimod was applied with each vaccine dose, which held 300 ug of mutant IDH1 20-mer peptide. Comment on this clone: Its cognate antigen is unknown.

Germline lookup yields CDR1 MNHEY and CDR2 SVGAGI. The CDR3 spans 14 residues. The ends were cut back, 6 bases at V and 3 bases at J, with 15 bases in the middle. Measured with immunoSEQ multiplex PCR; TCRdb has only the in-frame clones, and not every one. The sample includes roughly 130,000 clones, around 77% of them seen just once. The TCR comes from a man aged 40-49 years with glioma. This rearrangement joins TRBV6-5 to TRBJ2-7; D not certain. This specimen consisted of PBMCs, obtained from a glioma patient whose treatment included an IDH1 peptide vaccine. CDR3 region: CASRRGETSYEQYF. In DNA, the CDR3 is TGTGCCAGCAGACGCGGAGAGACCAGCTACGAGCAGTACTTC.